A single sample gave rise to the 32 T cell receptor beta chains below, sequenced in a study of STAT5B mutations in CD4+ large granular lymphocyte leukemia. The repertoire was sequenced with immunoSEQ multiplex PCR; TCRdb's copy has only in-frame clones and lacks some. The top ten clones hold 0.4% to 0.45% of a sample with approximately 21,000 clones, about 80% of them seen once. Sequencing was performed on CD4+ T cells from blood buffy coats. The receptors originated from a human donor in good health.

The sample holds one count of this clone. The V gene is TRBV6-5, the J gene TRBJ1-6; D not resolved. Looked up from germline, CDR1 is MNHEY and CDR2 is SVGAGI. The V end was cut by 7 bases, the J end by 10 bases, with 11 bases between. The CDR3 is 12 residues long. The CDR3 is CASKDGGSPLHF. CDR3 nucleotide sequence: TGTGCCAGCAAGGACGGTGGGTCACCCCTCCACTTT.

The chain joins TRBV4-1 to TRBJ2-7; 12 nucleotides align to TRBD2. J lost 3 bases, V lost 1 base, and 4 bases had no gene match. Per germline, CDR1 MGHRA and CDR2 YSYEKL. The length of the CDR3 is 16 residues. CDR3 amino acids: CASSQAGLAGNYEQYF. CDR3 nucleotides: TGCGCCAGCAGCCAAGCCGGACTAGCGGGAAACTACGAGCAGTACTTC.

J is TRBJ2-1 and V is TRBV7-2, with D uncertain. The CDR3 covers 16 residues. V lost 1 base to trimming and J lost 3 bases, with 13 bases between them. CDR1 and CDR2 (germline): SGHTA, FQGNSA. CDR3 region: CASSLGWRKHYNEQFF. In DNA form, the CDR3 reads TGTGCCAGCAGCTTAGGTTGGAGAAAGCACTACAATGAGCAGTTCTTC.

The chain links TRBV9 to TRBJ2-3; 7 nucleotides agree with TRBD1. With 0 bases clipped from V and 2 bases from J, the junction kept 3 bases outside the gene matches. Germline CDR1 and CDR2: SGDLS and YYNGEE. This CDR3 contains 15 residues. The CDR3 loop reads CASSVGTGATDTQYF. DNA of the CDR3: TGTGCCAGCAGCGTAGGTACAGGGGCCACAGATACGCAGTATTTT.

J is TRBJ2-2 and V is TRBV2; TRBD1 aligns across 8 bases. Per germline, CDR1 SNHLY and CDR2 FYNNEI. V trimming: 8 bases; J trimming: 3 bases; junction bases outside the gene matches: 5. The CDR3 extends over 14 amino acids. The CDR3 DNA reads TGTGCCAGCCGGACAGGGTTGGACACCGGGGAGCTGTTTTTT. Its protein product is CASRTGLDTGELFF.

V and J are TRBV11-3 and TRBJ2-7; 8 bases map to TRBD1. The J segment lost 4 bases and the V segment lost 2 bases, leaving 7 bases of the junction unmatched. CDR3 length: 15 residues. Germline CDR1 reads SGHNT; CDR2 reads YENEEA. In nucleotides, the CDR3 is TGTGCCAGCAGCTTATGGTACGGACAGGGATACGAGCAGTACTTC. Its translation: CASSLWYGQGYEQYF.

The chain carries TRBV6-5 and TRBJ1-2; D is perhaps TRBD1 (6 bases). V lost 0 bases and J 8 bases, leaving 19 bases between the germline ends. In germline, CDR1 is MNHEY, CDR2 SVGAGI. The CDR3 contains 16 residues. CDR3 in DNA: TGTGCCAGCAGTTACTCGCCCCGGGGGCAGGGAGGAGGCTACACCTTC. Protein sequence: CASSYSPRGQGGGYTF.

The genes are TRBV7-6 and TRBJ1-4; 7 bases line up with TRBD1. The CDR3 runs 16 residues. The trim removed 5 bases at V and 4 bases at J, leaving 10 bases unmatched. Germline loops: CDR1 SGHVS, CDR2 FNYEAQ. CDR3 in amino acids: CASSAEGRDSNEKLFF. CDR3 nucleotides: TGTGCCAGCAGCGCAGAAGGCCGGGACAGTAATGAAAAACTGTTTTTT.

The chain uses TRBV6-1 and TRBJ2-7, with a possible D match to TRBD2 (6 bases). V gave up 5 bases and J gave up 9 bases, with 11 bases separating them. The CDR3 has 11 amino acids. CDR1 MNHNS and CDR2 SASEGT come from the germline V gene. CDR3 in amino acids: CASSRLGLQYF. Here the CDR3 DNA reads TGTGCCAGCAGTCGACTAGGCTTGCAGTACTTC.

CDR3 bases: TGTGCCAGCAGCTCCGGACAGGGTCGAGAGACCCAGTACTTC. This sequence encodes CASSSGQGRETQYF. This chain links TRBV5-4 with TRBJ2-5, with TRBD1 identical over 8 bases. Germline trimming cut 3 bases from V and 4 bases from J; bases unmatched to any gene: 5. This CDR3 contains 14 residues. Germline V lookup: CDR1 SGHNT, CDR2 YYREEE (reference sequence). The variable domain in full, with the rest retrieved from reference TRBV5-4 and TRBJ2-5, is ETGVTQSPTHLIKTRGQQVTLRCSSQSGHNTVSWYQQALGQGPQFIFQYYREEENGRGNFPPRFSGLQFPNYSSELNVNALELDDSALYLCASSSGQGRETQYFGPGTRLLVL.

V is TRBV6-1 and J is TRBJ2-3, with 9 positions matching TRBD2. Germline assignment: CDR1 MNHNS and CDR2 SASEGT. The V segment lost 3 bases and the J segment 3 bases; nucleotides outside the gene matches: 4. The CDR3 spans 15 residues. The CDR3 reads CASSDPAGGTDTQYF. CDR3 nucleotides: TGTGCCAGCAGTGACCCAGCGGGAGGTACAGATACGCAGTATTTT.

V usage is TRBV7-9 and J usage is TRBJ1-2; a weak D match, TRBD1 (6 bases). V lost 1 base, J lost 8 bases, and 14 bases lay in between. The germline V gene encodes CDR1 SEHNR and CDR2 FQNEAQ (reference sequence). The CDR3 has 14 amino acids. The CDR3 here is CASSLVGGIEGYTF. In DNA form, the CDR3 reads TGTGCCAGCAGCTTAGTAGGGGGGATTGAAGGCTACACCTTC.

The genes are TRBV7-9 and TRBJ2-5, with D perhaps matching TRBD1 (6 bases). V lost 2 bases to trimming and J lost 4 bases, with 8 bases between them. Germline CDR1 is SEHNR and CDR2 is FQNEAQ (reference sequence). The CDR3 is 13 amino acids. The CDR3 here is CASSLQQGETQYF. CDR3 nucleotides: TGTGCCAGCAGCTTACAACAGGGAGAGACCCAGTACTTC.

This chain uses TRBV11-2 with TRBJ2-5; 9 bases map to TRBD2. The CDR3 is 14 residues long. The ends lost 5 bases at V and 2 bases at J; junction bases unmatched: 3. Per the germline V gene, CDR1 is SGHAT and CDR2 is FQNNGV. CDR3 amino acids: CASSPSGVQETQYF. In DNA, the CDR3 is TGTGCCAGCAGCCCTAGCGGGGTGCAAGAGACCCAGTACTTC.

Note on this clone: A junction boundary mismatches the germline segment, possibly from a read error. The V and J genes are TRBV2 and TRBJ2-3; TRBD1 matches 11 bases. Per the germline V gene, CDR1 is SNHLY and CDR2 is FYNNEI. The CDR3 covers 16 residues. The CDR3 here is CASREAGTGGADTQYF. CDR3 sequence (DNA): TGTGCCAGCAGAGAAGCCGGGACAGGGGGTGCAGATACGCAGTATTTT.

The V and J genes are TRBV6-6 and TRBJ2-1, with 10 bases fitting TRBD2. The CDR3 runs 15 residues. Germline V gene lookup returns CDR1 MNHNY and CDR2 SVGAGI (reference sequence). V lost 6 bases, J lost 7 bases, and 9 bases stayed unmatched. This CDR3 reads CASSPAGGLRNEQFF. In DNA form, the CDR3 reads TGTGCCAGCAGCCCAGCGGGAGGGCTCCGGAATGAGCAGTTCTTC.

The gene calls are TRBV30 and TRBJ2-1; D is possibly TRBD2 (5 bases). Trimming cost V 0 bases and J 6 bases, with 18 bases left between them. Looked up from germline, CDR1 is GTSNPN and CDR2 is SVGIG (reference sequence). The length of the CDR3 is 16 residues. The CDR3 DNA sequence: TGTGCCTGGAGTGTAAACTTGGAGCGGAGCTTCAATGAGCAGTTCTTC. Protein: CAWSVNLERSFNEQFF.

This chain joins TRBV19 and TRBJ1-2; TRBD1 might be the D (5 bases). The CDR3 covers 14 residues. The germline V gene has CDR1 LNHDA and CDR2 SQIVND (reference sequence). V lost 1 base to trimming and J lost 2 bases, with 8 bases between them. CDR3 residues: CASSIARENYGYTF. Here the CDR3 DNA reads TGTGCCAGTAGTATAGCCAGGGAGAACTATGGCTACACCTTC.

On this clone: Relative to the germline gene, one junction end is altered; a read error may explain this. V and J are TRBV5-1 and TRBJ1-2; 12 bases fit TRBD1. Looked up from germline, CDR1 is SGHRS and CDR2 is YFSETQ. The CDR3 has 18 residues. The CDR3 reads CASSLDPGQGASFYGYTF. The DNA of the CDR3 is TGCGCCAGCAGTTTGGACCCGGGACAGGGGGCATCATTCTATGGCTACACCTTC.

This CDR3 is CASSLNYPPIGQFF. The CDR3 DNA reads TGTGCCAGCAGCTTAAATTACCCTCCGATTGGGCAGTTCTTC. This sequence joins TRBV7-9 and TRBJ2-1; no firm D call. There are 14 residues in the CDR3. The V end lost 2 bases, the J end lost 12 bases, and 17 bases lay between the germline ends. CDR1 and CDR2 (germline): SEHNR, FQNEAQ (reference sequence).

The chain combines TRBV19 with TRBJ1-2; 7 nucleotides align to TRBD1. Per germline, CDR1 LNHDA and CDR2 SQIVND (reference sequence). The CDR3 extends over 15 amino acids. V shed 3 bases and J 0 bases; nucleotides not matched to a gene: 4. The CDR3 nucleotides read TGTGCCAGTAGTATCGGGACAGCCTCTAACTATGGCTACACCTTC. This translates into CASSIGTASNYGYTF.

This rearrangement joins TRBV28 to TRBJ2-3; 13 bases are shared with TRBD2. The CDR3 is made up of 18 amino acids. The germline V gene has CDR1 MDHEN and CDR2 SYDVKM. V was clipped by 1 base and J by 4 bases; unmatched bases: 8. CDR3 protein: CASSLFSGTSGIADTQYF. CDR3 sequence (DNA): TGTGCCAGCAGTTTATTCTCCGGGACTAGCGGGATCGCAGATACGCAGTATTTT.

The chain joins TRBV7-2 to TRBJ2-1; D is perhaps TRBD2 (7 bases). Germline V CDR1 and CDR2: SGHTA, FQGNSA. Trimming removed 5 bases from V and 5 bases from J, with 19 bases in between. This CDR3 has 16 amino acids. The CDR3 here is CASSPKGGRADNEQFF. In DNA form, the CDR3 reads TGTGCCAGCAGCCCCAAGGGGGGGAGGGCGGACAATGAGCAGTTCTTC.

The V call is TRBV5-1, the J call TRBJ2-5; D is unresolved. From germline, CDR1 is SGHRS and CDR2 YFSETQ. The CDR3 consists of 13 residues. V gave up 6 bases and J gave up 5 bases, with 14 bases separating them. CDR3 nucleotides: TGCGCCAGCATGCTCACACTGTGGGAGACCCAGTACTTC. Protein sequence: CASMLTLWETQYF.

The chain recombines TRBV2 with TRBJ1-6, with D possibly TRBD1 on 6 matching bases. The germline V and J ends were trimmed by 6 bases and 6 bases, with 12 bases remaining between them. This CDR3 region has 14 residues. Germline loops: CDR1 SNHLY, CDR2 FYNNEI. CDR3 sequence: CASSWDNANSPLHF. CDR3 nucleotide sequence: TGTGCCAGCAGCTGGGACAACGCTAATTCACCCCTCCACTTT.

The chain couples TRBV27 to TRBJ2-7; D gene uncertain. The V end lost 7 bases, the J end lost 2 bases, and 12 bases lay between the germline ends. The CDR3 sequence is 13 residues long. Germline loops: CDR1 MNHEY, CDR2 SMNVEV (reference sequence). The CDR3 bases are TGTGCCAGCAAAGCCAGAGCAACCTACGAGCAGTACTTC. This codes for CASKARATYEQYF.

This sequence joins TRBV9 and TRBJ2-5, with D perhaps matching TRBD1 (6 bases). The CDR3 has 15 residues. Trimming stripped 3 bases from V and 2 bases from J, with 14 bases between. Germline V gene sequence: CDR1 SGDLS, CDR2 YYNGEE. The CDR3 bases are TGTGCCAGCAGCGCCATGGGGGCTTCTCAAGAGACCCAGTACTTC. Its translation is CASSAMGASQETQYF.

The chain joins TRBV10-1 to TRBJ2-1, with 13 bases identical to TRBD2. Germline V gene sequence: CDR1 WNHNN, CDR2 SYGVQD (reference sequence). Germline trimming cut 10 bases from V and 7 bases from J; bases unmatched to any gene: 4. The CDR3 totals 13 residues. CDR3 in DNA: TGCGCCACCTCGACTAGCGGGAGGAATGAGCAGTTCTTC. It translates to CATSTSGRNEQFF.

V and J are TRBV19 and TRBJ1-3; D may be TRBD1 (6 bases). Germline CDR1 LNHDA, CDR2 SQIVND (reference sequence). This CDR3 comprises 14 residues. V was shortened by 8 bases and J by 0 bases, with 11 bases between the two germline ends. The CDR3 sequence is CASSGVISGNTIYF. In DNA, the CDR3 is TGTGCCAGTTCAGGGGTCATCTCTGGAAACACCATATATTTT.

The gene calls are TRBV7-9 and TRBJ2-3, with 11 nucleotides matching TRBD2. Germline V lookup: CDR1 SEHNR, CDR2 FQNEAQ (reference sequence). The CDR3 is 16 residues long. The V gene end was trimmed by 3 bases and the J gene end by 2 bases; junction bases not matched to a gene: 4. The CDR3 is CASSLTTSGVTDTQYF. The CDR3 DNA sequence: TGTGCCAGCAGCTTGACGACTAGCGGGGTCACAGATACGCAGTATTTT.

CDR3 DNA sequence: TGTGCCAGCAGTGAAGTCGAGCGGAGTTTCTCCTACGAGCAGTACTTC. As protein: CASSEVERSFSYEQYF. J is TRBJ2-7 and V is TRBV6-1; perhaps TRBD2 as D (5 bases). In germline, CDR1 is MNHNS, CDR2 SASEGT. V lost 1 base to trimming and J lost 0 bases, with 13 bases between them. The CDR3 has 16 amino acids.

This chain links TRBV11-3 with TRBJ1-5; tentative D call: TRBD1 (6 bases). Trimming removed 1 base from V and 4 bases from J, with 17 bases in between. From germline, CDR1 is SGHNT and CDR2 YENEEA. CDR3 length equals 17 residues. This CDR3 reads CASSLGADSAGNQPQHF. Here the CDR3 DNA reads TGTGCCAGCAGCTTAGGGGCGGACAGTGCCGGTAATCAGCCCCAGCATTTT.